This is a list of T cell receptor beta chains from one sample in a study of T cell responses to AZD1222 COVID-19 vaccine. The repertoire was sequenced with immunoSEQ multiplex PCR; TCRdb's copy has only in-frame clones and lacks some. The top ten clones hold over 0.95% of a sample with about 200,000 clones, roughly 91% of them seen once. Specimen: peripheral blood, collected on day 0 of MenACWY control vaccination. These receptors were taken from an adult in good health. The CDR3 runs from the conserved cysteine through the conserved F or W. The D gene is left open where the match is weak. A row's size may be missing; if present it is once, few, many or a size class.

>TRBV6-2/TRBV6-3|NA|TRBD1|TRBJ2-5
TGTGCCAGCAGCCTGATAGGGAACCGAGGGACAGGGGGCCAGTACTTC
CASSLIGNRGTGGQYF
>TRBV10-3|NA|NA|TRBJ1-5
TGTGCCACCGGGGCTGATAGCAATCAGCCCCAGCATTTT
CATGADSNQPQHF
>TRBV30|NA|TRBD2|TRBJ2-3
TGTGCCTGGAGGATGGGGGGGACTAGCACAGATACGCAGTATTTT
CAWRMGGTSTDTQYF
>TRBV7-3|NA|NA|TRBJ1-5
TGTGCCAGCAGCTCAGCCCACAATCAGCCCCAGCATTTT
CASSSAHNQPQHF
>TRBV7-2|NA|NA|TRBJ1-3
TGTGCCAGCAGCTTAGGGGGGGCCCTGGGAAACACCATATATTTT
CASSLGGALGNTIYF
>TRBV7-3|NA|NA|TRBJ2-2
TGTGCCAGCAGCCCCAGGGGGGGTGGACTGTATGGGTCCGGGGAGCTGTTTTTT
CASSPRGGGLYGSGELFF
>TRBV2|NA|TRBD1|TRBJ2-7
TGTGCCAGCAGCTTCCCACGAGGGACAGGTGACCTCTACGAGCAGTACTTC
CASSFPRGTGDLYEQYF
>TRBV29-1|NA|NA|TRBJ1-4
TGCAGCGTTGGGGCAGGAGGCGATGAAAAACTGTTTTTT
CSVGAGGDEKLFF
>TRBV19|few|NA|TRBJ1-6
TGTGCCAGTAGCCAGGACAGTTATAATTCACCCCTCCACTTT
CASSQDSYNSPLHF
>TRBV3-1/TRBV3-2|NA|NA|TRBJ1-6
TGTGCCAGCAGCCCCGAGGGAGCAAATAATTCACCCCTCCACTTT
CASSPEGANNSPLHF
>TRBV24-1|NA|TRBD1|TRBJ2-7
TGTGCCACCAGTGATCCGGGACAGGGTTTGGGGGGGGAGCAGTACTTC
CATSDPGQGLGGEQYF
>TRBV5-5|NA|NA|TRBJ2-5
TGTGCCAGCAGCGTAGCGGCGTACCAAGAGACCCAGTACTTC
CASSVAAYQETQYF
>TRBV4-1|NA|NA|TRBJ1-2
TGCGCCAGCAGCCAAGGGGTCGGGGCAGGGAGCGACTATGGCTACACCTTC
CASSQGVGAGSDYGYTF
>TRBV6-5|NA|TRBD1|TRBJ1-2
TGTGCCAGCCGGGACAGGGCTGGCTACACCTTC
CASRDRAGYTF
>TRBV6-5|NA|NA|TRBJ1-5
TGTGCCAGCAGTTACTCGCCAGGGAATCAGCCCCAGCATTTT
CASSYSPGNQPQHF
>TRBV18|NA|NA|TRBJ1-2
TGTGCCAGCTCACCACCGTCGCAGGGCGATGGCTACACCTTC
CASSPPSQGDGYTF
>TRBV6-5|NA|NA|TRBJ2-5
TGTGCCAGCAGTTACTCTGGAGGGCTAGAGACCCAGTACTTC
CASSYSGGLETQYF
>TRBV11-2|NA|NA|TRBJ1-3
TGTGCCAGCAGCTACCACACAGGAAACACCATATATTTT
CASSYHTGNTIYF
>TRBV5-1|NA|TRBD1|TRBJ1-1
TGCGCCAGCACACCTCAAGGACAGGGGAACACTGAAGCTTTCTTT
CASTPQGQGNTEAFF
>TRBV4-1|NA|NA|TRBJ1-5
TGCGCCAGCAGCCAAGGACCGACCCCCGGACAGCCCCAGCATTTT
CASSQGPTPGQPQHF
>TRBV29-1|NA|NA|TRBJ1-1
TGCAGCTCATCCGGACAGATGAACACTGAAGCTTTCTTT
CSSSGQMNTEAFF
>TRBV28|NA|TRBD1|TRBJ1-1
TGTGCCAGCAGCTCTCGACAGGGTGGGCTTTCAGGCTTT
CASSSRQGGLSGF
>TRBV6-2/TRBV6-3|NA|NA|TRBJ2-7
TGTGCCAGCAGCCTCGCTGGGGGGAGCTACGAGCAGTACTTC
CASSLAGGSYEQYF
>TRBV28|NA|TRBD1|TRBJ1-5
TGTGCCAGTGGGACAGGGGGCAATCAGCCCCAGCATTTT
CASGTGGNQPQHF
>TRBV18|NA|NA|TRBJ1-5
TGTGCCAGCTCACCGCACCCTAGCAATCAGCCCCAGCATTTT
CASSPHPSNQPQHF
>TRBV28|NA|NA|TRBJ1-2
TGTGCCTCCGTAGAAGGGCAGGTCGGCTACACCTTC
CASVEGQVGYTF
>TRBV5-1|NA|TRBD1|TRBJ1-2
TGCGCCAGCAGCTTGGAGGGACAGAACTACTATGGCTACACCTTC
CASSLEGQNYYGYTF
>TRBV19|NA|NA|TRBJ1-5
TGTGCCAGTAGCGTACAGGCTTCTGGCAATCAGCCCCAGCATTTT
CASSVQASGNQPQHF
>TRBV7-2|NA|NA|TRBJ1-5
TGTGCCAGCAGCCCGCCCGGAGGCAATCAGCCCCAGCATTTT
CASSPPGGNQPQHF
>TRBV5-5|NA|NA|TRBJ1-3
TGTGCCAGCAGCGGGGGCAACTCTGGAAACACCATATATTTT
CASSGGNSGNTIYF
>TRBV2|once|TRBD1|TRBJ1-2
TGTGCCAGCAGTGATACGACAGGGAACTATGGCTACACCTTC
CASSDTTGNYGYTF
>TRBV5-6|NA|TRBD1|TRBJ1-3
TGTGCCAGCAGCTTGGGACAGGGCTACGGAAACACCATATATTTT
CASSLGQGYGNTIYF
>TRBV6-2/TRBV6-3|NA|TRBD2|TRBJ2-7
TGTGCCAGCAGTTACCTGGGCAATCCTAGCGGCTACGAGCAGTACTTC
CASSYLGNPSGYEQYF
>TRBV7-9|once|TRBD2|TRBJ2-2
TGTGCCAGCAGCCCCCCAGGTAGCGGGGGCACCGGGGAGCTGTTTTTT
CASSPPGSGGTGELFF
>TRBV6-6|few|NA|TRBJ1-1
TGTGCCACCAGATTTAGGGACACTGAAGCTTTCTTT
CATRFRDTEAFF
>TRBV19|NA|TRBD1|TRBJ2-7
TGTGCCAGTAGTATAGGACAGGGAACAGGACAAGGGCAGTACTTC
CASSIGQGTGQGQYF
>TRBV19|NA|TRBD1|TRBJ2-1
TGTGCCAGTAGTTCCAGGACAGGGGGGTCCTACAATGAGCAGTTCTTC
CASSSRTGGSYNEQFF
>TRBV9|NA|NA|TRBJ2-3
TGTGCCAGCAGCGTAGGCGGCAGGACCAGTACAGATACGCAGTATTTT
CASSVGGRTSTDTQYF
>TRBV30|NA|NA|TRBJ1-3
TGTGCCTGGGGACTCTCTGGAAACACCATATATTTT
CAWGLSGNTIYF
>TRBV27|NA|NA|TRBJ2-7
TGTGCCAGCAGACAGGACACTGAAACCTACGAGCAGTACTTC
CASRQDTETYEQYF
>TRBV7-9|NA|NA|TRBJ2-1
TGTGCCAGCAGTTTAGTGGGAGGGGGAAATGAGCAGTTCTTC
CASSLVGGGNEQFF
>TRBV19|NA|NA|TRBJ2-5
TGTGCCACGACGGCGGGGGCCGGCGGGGGGACCCAGTACTTC
CATTAGAGGGTQYF
>TRBV7-2|once|NA|TRBJ1-4
TGTGCCAGCAGTTACATGGGTGAAAAACTGTTTTTT
CASSYMGEKLFF
>TRBV7-2|NA|NA|TRBJ1-1
TGTGCCAGCAGCCCCCTGTCGGGAACTGAAGCTTTCTTT
CASSPLSGTEAFF
>TRBV20-1|once|NA|TRBJ1-1
TGCAGTGCCAGTCGATCCCAAGGACGGAGCACTGAAGCTTTCTTT
CSASRSQGRSTEAFF
>TRBV19|NA|TRBD1|TRBJ2-3
TGTGCCAGTAGTATCTCGGACAGGGGCCATACGCAGTATTTT
CASSISDRGHTQYF
>TRBV14|NA|NA|TRBJ1-3
TGTGCCAGCAGCCAAGCACGGGGATTCGGAAACACCATATATTTT
CASSQARGFGNTIYF